This TCR beta chain emerged from a study of blood T cells in healthy people across ages. Primers used in a second PCR of about 7 to 12 cycles were a sample-barcoded 5' primer and a J-beta primer mix. MiXCR, run by TCRdb on the 5' RACE reads, gives a single entry per CDR3 protein. The table has more than 900,000 distinct CDR3 sequences, 25% to 30% seen once. Looked up from germline, CDR1 is SGHRS and CDR2 is YFSETQ. The CDR3 has 16 amino acids. Germline trimming cut 4 bases from V and 7 bases from J; bases unmatched to any gene: 15. The sample also formed part of further work on T cells of mothers and their children. That study adds: Per 15 ul, 1.5 ug of RNA was used, with all extracted RNA going into cDNA synthesis.

Sequencing used blood. The chain links TRBV5-1 to TRBJ1-2; 8 nucleotides agree with TRBD1. The receptor's source is a woman in her thirties or forties in good health. The CDR3 nucleotides are TGCGCCAGCAGCACACCATATCAGGGGGCCGGTCGTGGCTACACCTTC. This encodes CASSTPYQGAGRGYTF. The variable domain in full, completed from reference TRBV5-1 and TRBJ1-2, reads KAGVTQTPRYLIKTRGQQVTLSCSPISGHRSVSWYQQTPGQGLQFLFEYFSETQRNKGNFPGRFSGRQFSNSRSEMNVSTLELGDSALYLCASSTPYQGAGRGYTFGSGTRLTVV.